This entry lists 13 T cell receptor beta chains sequenced from one sample in a study of shared clonotypes between healthy human individuals. Measured with immunoSEQ multiplex PCR; TCRdb has only the in-frame clones, and not every one. The sample has about 450,000 clones, about 80% seen once; the top ten hold approximately 12%. The source material was PBMCs. The receptors were sampled from a woman between 40 and 55 years old in good health. Some clones in this sample may be carry-over from other donors' samples.

This sequence joins TRBV9 and TRBJ2-1; D not certain. V was shortened by 3 bases and J by 0 bases, with 7 bases between the two germline ends. The germline V gene encodes CDR1 SGDLS and CDR2 YYNGEE. The CDR3 length is 14 residues. DNA for the CDR3: TGTGCCAGCAGCGCCCCTTTCTCCTACAATGAGCAGTTCTTC. It codes for CASSAPFSYNEQFF. Drawing the rest from reference TRBV9 and TRBJ2-1, the complete variable domain is DSGVTQTPKHLITATGQRVTLRCSPRSGDLSVYWYQQSLDQGLQFLIQYYNGEERAKGNILERFSAQQFPDLHSELNLSSLELGDSALYFCASSAPFSYNEQFFGPGTRLTVL.

CDR3 sequence: CASTPSLESPLHF. The CDR3 nucleotides read TGTGCCAGCACCCCGTCCTTAGAGTCACCCCTCCACTTT. The V gene is TRBV6-1, the J gene TRBJ1-6, with D unclear. V shed 7 bases and J shed 10 bases, with 14 bases lying between them. There are 13 residues in the CDR3. Looked up from germline, CDR1 is MNHNS and CDR2 is SASEGT.

This clone was observed a handful of times. V usage is TRBV4-3 and J usage is TRBJ1-5; TRBD1 is a possible D gene (5 bases). Germline assignment: CDR1 LGHNA and CDR2 YSLEER. This CDR3 has 16 amino acids. With 0 bases removed from V and 11 bases from J, the gap between germline ends came to 20 bases. DNA of the CDR3: TGCGCCAGCAGCCAAGATTTGTACGCGCAGGGTGGGGCCCAGCATTTT. The encoded protein is CASSQDLYAQGGAQHF.

In nucleotides, the CDR3 is TGTGCCAGCACCGATTCGGGGCTAGCTAACTATGGCTACACCTTC. It translates to CASTDSGLANYGYTF. The V and J genes are TRBV6-5 and TRBJ1-2; weak D call: TRBD1 (5 bases). Deletions cut 7 bases from V and 0 bases from J, with 15 bases between. Per the germline V gene, CDR1 is MNHEY and CDR2 is SVGAGI. The CDR3 is 15 amino acids.

This chain uses TRBV27 with TRBJ2-7; a possible D gene is TRBD2 (6 bases). From germline, CDR1 is MNHEY and CDR2 SMNVEV (reference sequence). Trimming shortened V by 0 bases and J by 3 bases, and 12 bases separated the two germline ends. The CDR3 consists of 15 residues. DNA for the CDR3: TGTGCCAGCAGTTTATCGCGCGGGGTAATCTACGAGCAGTACTTC. Its protein product is CASSLSRGVIYEQYF.

The genes are TRBV7-9 and TRBJ2-7; D gene ambiguous. This CDR3 comprises 12 residues. The germline V gene has CDR1 SEHNR and CDR2 FQNEAQ (reference sequence). V was cut by 1 base and J by 2 bases, with 3 bases left in between. The CDR3 reads CASSLETYEQYF. CDR3 nucleotides: TGTGCCAGCAGCTTAGAAACCTACGAGCAGTACTTC.

J is TRBJ2-2 and V is TRBV27, with 11 bases fitting TRBD2. The germline V gene encodes CDR1 MNHEY and CDR2 SMNVEV (reference sequence). The CDR3 contains 16 residues. Trimming removed 8 bases from V and 2 bases from J; junction bases left unmatched: 7. The CDR3 reads CASQGTSGTNTGELFF. The CDR3 bases are TGTGCCAGCCAGGGGACTAGCGGCACTAACACCGGGGAGCTGTTTTTT.

Points on this clone: A much larger clone is a single base away; this may be a read error. The V call is TRBV11-2, the J call TRBJ2-7; 7 bases are shared with TRBD2. The CDR3 totals 15 residues. With 0 bases clipped from V and 0 bases from J, the junction kept 2 bases outside the gene matches. CDR1 is SGHAT and CDR2 is FQNNGV in the germline V gene. As DNA, the CDR3 is TGTGCCAGCAGCTTAGAGGGCGGGAGCTCCTACGAGCAGTACTTC. This encodes CASSLEGGSSYEQYF.

This clone was seen a handful of times. The chain carries TRBV5-1 and TRBJ1-1; 7 nucleotides match TRBD1. V was clipped by 5 bases and J by 1 base; unmatched bases: 11. This CDR3 comprises 16 residues. The V gene's germline CDR1 is SGHRS and CDR2 YFSETQ. The CDR3 region has the DNA TGCGCCAGCAGTACACGACAGGGAGGTGGGAACACTGAAGCTTTCTTT. This encodes CASSTRQGGGNTEAFF.

This clone was observed a single time. The rearrangement uses TRBV6-1 and TRBJ2-5; D perhaps matches TRBD2 (5 bases). There are 14 residues in the CDR3. The ends were cut back, 4 bases at V and 2 bases at J, with 11 bases in the middle. The V gene's germline CDR1 is MNHNS and CDR2 SASEGT. CDR3 in DNA: TGTGCCAGCAGTGCTAGCAGTCAACAAGAGACCCAGTACTTC. Translation: CASSASSQQETQYF.

Here the CDR3 reads CASSLSGQFQETQYF. The CDR3 DNA follows: TGCGCCAGCAGCTTATCGGGACAGTTCCAAGAGACCCAGTACTTC. The chain employs TRBV5-1 and TRBJ2-5; 7 bases line up with TRBD1. Germline-derived CDR1 and CDR2 are SGHRS and YFSETQ. This CDR3 region has 15 residues. V shed 2 bases, J shed 1 base, and the junction held 5 bases outside the gene matches. Full variable domain (rest looked up from reference TRBV5-1 and TRBJ2-5): KAGVTQTPRYLIKTRGQQVTLSCSPISGHRSVSWYQQTPGQGLQFLFEYFSETQRNKGNFPGRFSGRQFSNSRSEMNVSTLELGDSALYLCASSLSGQFQETQYFGPGTRLLVL.

The rearrangement links TRBV10-1 to TRBJ2-5; 7 positions match TRBD1. This CDR3 is built from 15 residues. The germline gives CDR1 WNHNN, CDR2 SYGVQD (reference sequence). The ends lost 2 bases at V and 2 bases at J; junction bases unmatched: 5. CDR3 DNA: TGCGCCAGCAGTGAGACGGGGACAGATCAAGAGACCCAGTACTTC. Amino acid sequence: CASSETGTDQETQYF.

The chain links TRBV28 to TRBJ2-2; 9 bases align to TRBD2. The V gene end was trimmed by 6 bases and the J gene end by 5 bases; junction bases not matched to a gene: 10. Looked up from germline, CDR1 is MDHEN and CDR2 is SYDVKM. This CDR3 has 16 amino acids. The CDR3 protein is CASRLGGRGGTGELFF. In DNA, the CDR3 is TGTGCCAGCAGATTAGGGGGGCGGGGGGGTACCGGGGAGCTGTTTTTT.